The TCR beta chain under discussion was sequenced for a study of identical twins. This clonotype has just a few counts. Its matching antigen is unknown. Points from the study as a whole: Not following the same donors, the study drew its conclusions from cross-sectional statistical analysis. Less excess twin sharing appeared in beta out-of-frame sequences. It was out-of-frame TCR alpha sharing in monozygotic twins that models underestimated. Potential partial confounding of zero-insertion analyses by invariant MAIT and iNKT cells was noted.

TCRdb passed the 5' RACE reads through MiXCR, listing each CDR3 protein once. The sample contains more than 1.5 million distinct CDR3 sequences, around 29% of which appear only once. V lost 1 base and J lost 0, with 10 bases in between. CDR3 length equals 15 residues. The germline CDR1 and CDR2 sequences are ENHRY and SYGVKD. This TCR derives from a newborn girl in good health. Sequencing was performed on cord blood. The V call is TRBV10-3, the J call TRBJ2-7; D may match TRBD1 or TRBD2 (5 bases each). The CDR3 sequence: CAISEWGPSSYEQYF. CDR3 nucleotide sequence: TGTGCCATCAGTGAGTGGGGACCCAGCTCCTACGAGCAGTACTTC.